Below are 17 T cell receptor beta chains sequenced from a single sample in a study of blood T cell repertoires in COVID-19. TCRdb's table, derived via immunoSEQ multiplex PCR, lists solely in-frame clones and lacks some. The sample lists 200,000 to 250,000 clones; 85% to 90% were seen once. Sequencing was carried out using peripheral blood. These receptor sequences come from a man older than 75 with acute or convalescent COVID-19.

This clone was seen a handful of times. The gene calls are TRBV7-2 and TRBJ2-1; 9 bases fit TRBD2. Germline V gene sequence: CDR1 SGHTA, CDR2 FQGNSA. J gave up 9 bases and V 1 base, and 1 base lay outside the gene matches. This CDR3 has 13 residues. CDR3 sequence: CASSLVAGVEQFF. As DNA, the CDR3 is TGTGCCAGCAGCTTAGTAGCGGGAGTTGAGCAGTTCTTC.

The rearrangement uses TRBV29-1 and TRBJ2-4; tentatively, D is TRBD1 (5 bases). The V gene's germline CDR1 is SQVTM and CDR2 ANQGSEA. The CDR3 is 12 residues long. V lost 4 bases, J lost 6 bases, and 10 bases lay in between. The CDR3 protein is CSVGRDSNIQYF. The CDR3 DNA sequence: TGCAGCGTTGGCAGGGATTCAAACATTCAGTACTTC.

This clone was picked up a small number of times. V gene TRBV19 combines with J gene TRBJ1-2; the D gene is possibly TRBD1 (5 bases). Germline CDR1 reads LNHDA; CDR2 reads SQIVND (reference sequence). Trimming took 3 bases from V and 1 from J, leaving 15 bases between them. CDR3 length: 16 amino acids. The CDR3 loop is CASSMSGATYNYGYTF. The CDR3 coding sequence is TGTGCCAGTAGTATGAGTGGGGCGACTTATAACTATGGCTACACCTTC.

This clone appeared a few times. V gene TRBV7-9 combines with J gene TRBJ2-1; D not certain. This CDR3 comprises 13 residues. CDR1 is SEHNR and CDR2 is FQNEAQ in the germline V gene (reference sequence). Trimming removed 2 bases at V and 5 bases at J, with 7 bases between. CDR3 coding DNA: TGTGCCAGCAGCTTAATACAGAACAATGAGCAGTTCTTC. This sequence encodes CASSLIQNNEQFF. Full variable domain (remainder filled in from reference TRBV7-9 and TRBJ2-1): DTGVSQNPRHKITKRGQNVTFRCDPISEHNRLYWYRQTLGQGPEFLTYFQNEAQLEKSRLLSDRFSAERPKGSFSTLEIQRTEQGDSAMYLCASSLIQNNEQFFGPGTRLTVL.

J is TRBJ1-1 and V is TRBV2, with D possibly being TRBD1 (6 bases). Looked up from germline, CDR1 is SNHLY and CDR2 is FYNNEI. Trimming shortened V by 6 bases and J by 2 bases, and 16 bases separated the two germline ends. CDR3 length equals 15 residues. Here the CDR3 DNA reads TGTGCCAGCAGGAGAAACGGGGGGGGCAACACTGAAGCTTTCTTT. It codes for CASRRNGGGNTEAFF.

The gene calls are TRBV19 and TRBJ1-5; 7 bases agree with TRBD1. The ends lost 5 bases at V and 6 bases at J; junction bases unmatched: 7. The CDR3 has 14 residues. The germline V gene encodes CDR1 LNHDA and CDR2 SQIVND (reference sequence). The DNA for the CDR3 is TGTGCCAGTAGTCCCTGGACAGGCGGTCAGCCCCAGCATTTT. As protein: CASSPWTGGQPQHF.

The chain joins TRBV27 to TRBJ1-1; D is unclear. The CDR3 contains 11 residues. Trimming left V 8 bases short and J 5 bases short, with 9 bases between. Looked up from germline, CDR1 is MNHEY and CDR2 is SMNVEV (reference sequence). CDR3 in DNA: TGTGCCAGCGGTTACAGAACTGAAGCTTTCTTT. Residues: CASGYRTEAFF.

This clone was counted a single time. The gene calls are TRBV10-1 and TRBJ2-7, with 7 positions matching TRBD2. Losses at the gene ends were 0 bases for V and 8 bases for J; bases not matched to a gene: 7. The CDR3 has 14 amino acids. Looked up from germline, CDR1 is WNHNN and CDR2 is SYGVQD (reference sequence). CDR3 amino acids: CASSESGGAKQQYF. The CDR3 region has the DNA TGCGCCAGCAGTGAGTCGGGAGGGGCAAAGCAGCAGTACTTC.

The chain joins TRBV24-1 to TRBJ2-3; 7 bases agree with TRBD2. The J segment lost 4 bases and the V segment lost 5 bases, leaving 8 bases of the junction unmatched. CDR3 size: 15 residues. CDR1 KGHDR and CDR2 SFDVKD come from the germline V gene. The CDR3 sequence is CATSVGGSIADTQYF. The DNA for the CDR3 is TGTGCCACCAGTGTAGGCGGGAGTATTGCAGATACGCAGTATTTT.

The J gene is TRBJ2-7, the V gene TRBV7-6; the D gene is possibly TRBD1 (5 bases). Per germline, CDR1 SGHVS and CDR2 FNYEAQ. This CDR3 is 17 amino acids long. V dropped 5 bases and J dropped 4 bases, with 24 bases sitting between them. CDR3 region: CASSTLGVLERQYEQYV. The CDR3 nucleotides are TGTGCCAGCAGCACTTTAGGGGTTTTGGAGAGACAATACGAGCAGTACGTC.

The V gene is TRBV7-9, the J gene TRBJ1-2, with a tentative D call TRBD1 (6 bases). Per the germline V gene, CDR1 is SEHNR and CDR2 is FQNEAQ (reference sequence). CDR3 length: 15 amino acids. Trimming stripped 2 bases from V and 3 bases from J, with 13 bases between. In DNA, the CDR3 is TGTGCCAGCAGCTTACGCGGGGGCGCGGACTATGGCTACACCTTC. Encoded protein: CASSLRGGADYGYTF.

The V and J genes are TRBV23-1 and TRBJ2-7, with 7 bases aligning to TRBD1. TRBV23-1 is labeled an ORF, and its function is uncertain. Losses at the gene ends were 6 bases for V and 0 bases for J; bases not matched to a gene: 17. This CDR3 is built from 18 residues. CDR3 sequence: CASRDRDSPEGSSYEQYV. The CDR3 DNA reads TGCGCCAGCAGGGACCGGGACAGTCCTGAAGGGAGCTCCTACGAGCAGTACGTC.

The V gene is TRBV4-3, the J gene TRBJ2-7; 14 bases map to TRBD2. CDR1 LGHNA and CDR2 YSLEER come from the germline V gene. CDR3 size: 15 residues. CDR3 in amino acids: CGPNGTSGSVYEQYV. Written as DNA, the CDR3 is TGCGGCCCGAATGGGACTAGCGGGAGTGTGTACGAGCAGTACGTC.

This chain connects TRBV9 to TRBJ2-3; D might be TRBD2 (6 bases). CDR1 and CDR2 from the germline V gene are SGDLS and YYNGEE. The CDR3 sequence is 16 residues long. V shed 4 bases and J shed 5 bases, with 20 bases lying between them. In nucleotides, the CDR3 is TGTGCCAGCAGCAAACTCGGGACTGCTTTACAAGATACGCAGTATTTT. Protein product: CASSKLGTALQDTQYF. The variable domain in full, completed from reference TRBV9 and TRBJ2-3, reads DSGVTQTPKHLITATGQRVTLRCSPRSGDLSVYWYQQSLDQGLQFLIQYYNGEERAKGNILERFSAQQFPDLHSELNLSSLELGDSALYFCASSKLGTALQDTQYFGPGTRLTVL.

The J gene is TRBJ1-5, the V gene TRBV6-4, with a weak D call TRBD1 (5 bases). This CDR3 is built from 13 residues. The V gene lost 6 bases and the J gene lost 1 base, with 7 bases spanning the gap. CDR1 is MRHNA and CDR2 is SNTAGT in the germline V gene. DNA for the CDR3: TGTGCCAGCAGCAGGGAAAGCAATCAGCCCCAGCATTTT. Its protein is CASSRESNQPQHF.

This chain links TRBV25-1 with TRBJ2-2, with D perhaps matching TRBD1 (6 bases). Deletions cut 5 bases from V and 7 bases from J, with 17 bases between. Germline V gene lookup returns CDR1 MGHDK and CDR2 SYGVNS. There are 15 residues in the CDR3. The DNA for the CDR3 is TGTGCCAGCAGTCCAGGGGCAGGGCAGGTCGGGGAGCTGTTTTTT. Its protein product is CASSPGAGQVGELFF.

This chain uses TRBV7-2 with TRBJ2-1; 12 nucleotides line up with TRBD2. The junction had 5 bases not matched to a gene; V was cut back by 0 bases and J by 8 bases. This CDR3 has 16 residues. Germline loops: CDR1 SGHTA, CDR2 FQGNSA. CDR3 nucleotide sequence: TGTGCCAGCAGCTTAGCTGCTAGCGGGAGGGCCTATGAGCAGTTCTTC. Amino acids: CASSLAASGRAYEQFF.